The following is a TCR beta chain sequence with its context. This entry comes from a study of cytomegalovirus exposure and HLA in healthy donors. PCR was performed using 60 Vbeta and 13 Jbeta primers. TCRdb keeps only in-frame clones here, not all; method: immunoSEQ multiplex PCR. The table lists roughly 170,000 clones, about 80% of them singletons, with 0.6% to 0.7% in the top ten. V shed 0 bases and J shed 5 bases, with 8 bases lying between them. CDR1 and CDR2 from the germline V gene are SGHNT and YENEEA. The CDR3 consists of 15 residues. The source material was PBMCs. The sequence was collected from a boy between 10 and 17 years old in good health and CMV-seronegative. The V and J genes are TRBV11-3 and TRBJ2-6, with no clear D. The CDR3 sequence: CASSLDPPWANVLTF. CDR3 nucleotides: TGTGCCAGCAGCTTAGATCCTCCCTGGGCCAACGTCCTGACTTTC.